This T cell receptor (beta chain) was identified in a study of blood T cells in healthy people across ages. CDR1 is MNHEY and CDR2 is SVGEGT in the germline V gene. This CDR3 comprises 13 residues. V lost 5 bases, J lost 7 bases, and 15 bases lay in between. Combining a sample-barcoded 5' primer with a J-beta primer mix, a second PCR ran for roughly 6 to 11 cycles. TCRdb itself ran the 5' RACE reads through MiXCR, one entry per CDR3 protein. The sample has 790,000 or so distinct CDR3 sequences, 45% to 70% seen once; the top ten hold about a quarter. The material sequenced was blood. This receptor was identified in a man aged 35 to 55 in good health. V is TRBV6-2 or TRBV6-3 and J is TRBJ2-7; D gene uncertain. CDR3 loop: CASSRNLDGEQYF. In nucleotides, the CDR3 is TGTGCCAGCAGTCGAAACCTTGACGGGGAGCAGTACTTC.